The sequence of this T cell receptor beta chain was determined in a study of blood T cell repertoires in COVID-19. At the level of the study: Spain, Italy and the United States supplied samples that represented acute and convalescent COVID-19. Sources were T cells, B-cell-depleted T cells, or PBMCs; the material itself was cDNA or gDNA.

Authors' methods: Scientists estimated how many nucleated cells there were by amplifying reference gene primers. Measured with immunoSEQ multiplex PCR; TCRdb has only the in-frame clones, and not every one. The V and J calls and clone size were taken over from that table, and D and trimming were inferred from the DNA. Of about 230,000 clones detected, about 86% appear once; the ten largest clones hold approximately 4.7%. Looked up from germline, CDR1 is LNHDA and CDR2 is SQIVND (reference sequence). The CDR3 loop spans 13 amino acids. After removal of 4 bases from V and 6 bases from J, the junction contained 2 bases not matched to a gene.

The TCR originated in a man aged 45 to 65 with active or convalescent COVID-19. The chain employs TRBV19 and TRBJ1-5; 8 nucleotides match TRBD1. Sequenced input: peripheral blood. CDR3 in amino acids: CASSTDRAQPQHF. CDR3 sequence (DNA): TGTGCCAGTAGTACGGACAGGGCTCAGCCCCAGCATTTT.